Below, 32 T cell receptor beta chains from the same sample are listed, as sequenced in a study of blood T cells in healthy people across ages (dated by TCRdb to about 2015). The library relied on 5' RACE. The reads were generated on an Illumina HiSeq 2500. The second PCR ran for roughly 7 to 12 cycles and used a J-beta primer mix along with a sample-barcoded 5' primer. TCRdb applied fastp at Q25 and MiXCR to the public reads, then kept only in-frame beta chains. Each entry is one CDR3 protein sequence, shown with its most common DNA and genes. The sample contains 780,000 or so distinct CDR3 sequences, 56% of them found a single time. The ten largest clones take up around a quarter of the sample. The sample consisted of blood. These receptors were obtained from a man aged 40-49 years in good health.

The rearrangement links TRBV4-1 to TRBJ2-5, with D hard to call. Trimming removed 1 base from V and 1 base from J, with 13 bases in between. The CDR3 has 16 amino acids. CDR1 and CDR2 from the germline V gene are MGHRA and YSYEKL. The CDR3 is CASSQVTGSSQETQYF. The CDR3, as DNA: TGCGCCAGCAGCCAAGTAACCGGCAGTTCCCAAGAGACCCAGTACTTC.

The chain couples TRBV6-5 to TRBJ1-1, with a possible D match to TRBD1 (6 bases). V dropped 2 bases and J dropped 3 bases, with 10 bases sitting between them. The CDR3 has 14 amino acids. Germline lookup yields CDR1 MNHEY and CDR2 SVGAGI. The CDR3 nucleotides are TGTGCCAGCAGTTACAAGACAGGTTACACTGAAGCTTTCTTT. Translated, it gives CASSYKTGYTEAFF.

J is TRBJ2-6 and V is TRBV29-1; TRBD2 is a possible D gene (6 bases). Between the trimmed V and J ends, which lost 6 bases and 0 bases, there was a span of 12 bases. Germline values: CDR1 SQVTM, CDR2 ANQGSEA. The CDR3 covers 15 residues. The CDR3 DNA reads as TGCAGCGTGGGAGGAGGGCGCTCTGGGGCCAACGTCCTGACTTTC. Amino acids: CSVGGGRSGANVLTF. Filled out from reference TRBV29-1 and TRBJ2-6, the complete variable domain reads SAVISQKPSRDICQRGTSLTIQCQVDSQVTMMFWYRQQPGQSLTLIATANQGSEATYESGFVIDKFPISRPNLTFSTLTVSNMSPEDSSIYLCSVGGGRSGANVLTFGAGSRLTVL.

This chain uses TRBV7-9 with TRBJ2-7, with D uncertain. Germline V CDR1 and CDR2: SEHNR, FQNEAQ (reference sequence). The V end was cut by 5 bases, the J end by 0 bases, with 17 bases between. The CDR3 spans 16 residues. The CDR3 region has the DNA TGTGCCAGCAGCCCTGTACCCGGTTTTAGCTCCTACGAGCAGTACTTC. Its translation: CASSPVPGFSSYEQYF. Full variable domain (remainder filled in from reference TRBV7-9 and TRBJ2-7): DTGVSQNPRHKITKRGQNVTFRCDPISEHNRLYWYRQTLGQGPEFLTYFQNEAQLEKSRLLSDRFSAERPKGSFSTLEIQRTEQGDSAMYLCASSPVPGFSSYEQYFGPGTRLTVT.

The CDR3 DNA sequence: TGTGCCACCAGAGTTGGAGGGCGCACAGATACGCAGTATTTT. Translating it yields CATRVGGRTDTQYF. The rearrangement links TRBV12-3 or TRBV12-4 to TRBJ2-3; a weak D match, TRBD2 (6 bases). This CDR3 has 14 residues. Trimming stripped 10 bases from V and 1 base from J, with 15 bases between.

The chain carries TRBV7-2 and TRBJ2-7; the D gene could be TRBD1 or TRBD2 (7 bases each). CDR1 is SGHTA, CDR2 FQGNSA, per germline. The V end lost 4 bases, the J end lost 2 bases, and 24 bases lay between the germline ends. This CDR3 region has 18 residues. The CDR3 reads CASSSLPIQGGLAYEQYF. The DNA of the CDR3 is TGTGCCAGCAGCTCCTTGCCTATCCAGGGGGGGTTAGCCTACGAGCAGTACTTC.

Regarding this clonotype: One junction end disagrees with the germline gene, perhaps due to a read error. CDR3 DNA: TGCTGCGTCCCGGAAGAGCAAGAGACCCAGTACTTC. It yields the protein CCVPEEQETQYF. The J gene is TRBJ2-4, the V gene TRBV29-1; D call uncertain. The DNA end is more similar to TRBJ2-5, so the J call may be wrong. Germline CDR1 is SQVTM and CDR2 is ANQGSEA. This CDR3 contains 12 residues.

The genes are TRBV24-1 and TRBJ2-7; D uncertain. Germline assignment: CDR1 KGHDR and CDR2 SFDVKD. The CDR3 spans 14 residues. Trimming cost V 4 bases and J 2 bases, with 11 bases left between them. The CDR3 sequence: CATSDRLGPYEQYF. The DNA of the CDR3 is TGTGCCACCAGTGACCGCCTTGGACCCTACGAGCAGTACTTC.

V is TRBV25-1 and J is TRBJ2-7; no firm D call. The CDR3 is made up of 14 amino acids. The ends were cut back, 3 bases at V and 1 base at J, with 10 bases in the middle. Per the germline V gene, CDR1 is MGHDK and CDR2 is SYGVNS. In DNA, the CDR3 is TGTGCCAGCAGTGACGGAGCTGGTTCCTACGAGCAGTACTTC. Translated: CASSDGAGSYEQYF.

In regard to this clonotype: The junction shows a germline mismatch at one end, possibly a read error. The rearrangement joins TRBV10-3 to TRBJ2-6; TRBD1 is a possible D gene (7 bases). The CDR3 extends over 14 amino acids. Germline CDR1 reads ENHRY; CDR2 reads SYGVKD. The CDR3 DNA reads TGTGCCATGCGGGACAGCTCTGGGGCCAACGTCCTGACTTTT. As protein: CAMRDSSGANVLTF.

This clonotype turned up a few times. The genes are TRBV7-2 and TRBJ2-7, with D possibly called TRBD1 or TRBD2 (5 bases each). The CDR3 covers 14 residues. Germline CDR1 and CDR2: SGHTA and FQGNSA. Between the trimmed V and J ends, which lost 8 bases and 7 bases, there was a span of 21 bases. DNA for the CDR3: TGTGCCAGCCGAGAGGGGTATTCATTCGATGAGCAGTACTTC. It codes for CASREGYSFDEQYF. The variable domain in full, completed from reference TRBV7-2 and TRBJ2-7, reads GAGVSQSPSNKVTEKGKDVELRCDPISGHTALYWYRQSLGQGLEFLIYFQGNSAPDKSGLPSDRFSAERTGGSVSTLTIQRTQQEDSAVYLCASREGYSFDEQYFGPGTRLTVT.

On this clonotype itself: A much more abundant neighbour one base away suggests this may be a read error. This rearrangement joins TRBV20-1 to TRBJ2-1, with D tentatively TRBD1 (5 bases). Germline V gives CDR1 DFQATT, CDR2 SNEGSKA (reference sequence). The CDR3 is 14 residues long. CDR3 DNA: TGCAGTGCTAGGCGGCAGGGATTGATCAATGGGCAGTTCTTC. Translated: CSARRQGLINGQFF.

The chain combines TRBV7-2 with TRBJ2-3; the D gene is possibly TRBD2 (7 bases). Trimming removed 2 bases from V and 0 bases from J, with 12 bases in between. This CDR3 region has 16 residues. Germline-derived CDR1 and CDR2 are SGHTA and FQGNSA. CDR3 protein: CASSLSAGASTDTQYF. The CDR3 DNA follows: TGTGCCAGCAGCTTATCCGCGGGGGCTAGCACAGATACGCAGTATTTT. Drawing the rest from reference TRBV7-2 and TRBJ2-3, the complete variable domain is GAGVSQSPSNKVTEKGKDVELRCDPISGHTALYWYRQSLGQGLEFLIYFQGNSAPDKSGLPSDRFSAERTGGSVSTLTIQRTQQEDSAVYLCASSLSAGASTDTQYFGPGTRLTVL.

The chain recombines TRBV27 with TRBJ2-5; tentatively, D is TRBD2 (5 bases). Trimming removed 6 bases from V and 5 bases from J, with 16 bases in between. Germline-derived CDR1 and CDR2 are MNHEY and SMNVEV (reference sequence). The CDR3 totals 14 residues. The CDR3 spells CASRDGLRSETQYF. The CDR3 nucleotides are TGTGCCAGCAGGGATGGACTTCGCTCGGAGACCCAGTACTTC.

This chain joins TRBV20-1 and TRBJ1-5; D gene uncertain. The V end was cut by 7 bases, the J end by 7 bases, with 14 bases between. This CDR3 comprises 12 residues. CDR1 and CDR2 from the germline V gene are DFQATT and SNEGSKA (reference sequence). DNA for the CDR3: TGCAGTGTGAAAGGGATAGACCAGCCCCAGCATTTT. Its translation: CSVKGIDQPQHF.

This chain uses TRBV6-1 with TRBJ2-7; D tentatively reads TRBD1 or TRBD2 (5 bases each). The CDR3 has 14 residues. V was shortened by 4 bases and J by 0 bases, with 10 bases between the two germline ends. CDR1 and CDR2 (germline): MNHNS, SASEGT. CDR3 DNA: TGTGCCAGCAGTGGCCCGAGGGGCTCCTACGAGCAGTACTTC. Translated: CASSGPRGSYEQYF.

This clonotype appeared a few times. J is TRBJ1-2 and V is TRBV20-1; 10 nucleotides align to TRBD1. Trimming took 5 bases from V and 8 from J; bases not matched to a gene: 11. The length of the CDR3 is 14 residues. Germline CDR1 is DFQATT and CDR2 is SNEGSKA (reference sequence). CDR3 DNA sequence: TGCAGTGCTTCGTGGGACAGGGGTTTAGGGGGCTACACCTTC. It specifies CSASWDRGLGGYTF.

The V call is TRBV10-2, the J call TRBJ1-5; possibly TRBD1 for D (6 bases). Trimming took off 7 bases at V and 3 bases at J, with 13 bases between the two ends. Germline V gene data show CDR1 as WSHSY and CDR2 as SAAADI. The CDR3 spans 14 residues. The CDR3 nucleotides are TGCGCCAGCACGCTAGACAGGCTCAATCAGCCCCAGCATTTT. As protein: CASTLDRLNQPQHF.

The chain employs TRBV6-1 and TRBJ2-7; TRBD1 is a possible D gene (6 bases). Germline loops: CDR1 MNHNS, CDR2 SASEGT. This CDR3 region has 16 residues. The ends were cut back, 4 bases at V and 0 bases at J, with 16 bases in the middle. The CDR3 loop is CASSAKGQVSSYEQYF. In nucleotides, the CDR3 is TGTGCCAGCAGTGCTAAGGGACAAGTTAGCTCCTACGAGCAGTACTTC.

The V and J genes are TRBV11-3 and TRBJ1-1; D perhaps matches TRBD1 (6 bases). V was cut by 2 bases and J by 2 bases, with 15 bases left in between. The CDR3 length is 16 residues. Per the germline V gene, CDR1 is SGHNT and CDR2 is YENEEA. The CDR3 reads CASSLILGQLNTEAFF. The CDR3 DNA reads TGTGCCAGCAGCTTAATCCTCGGACAGCTCAACACTGAAGCTTTCTTT.

The V gene is TRBV5-1, the J gene TRBJ1-1; D perhaps matches TRBD1 (6 bases). Trimming removed 5 bases from V and 2 bases from J, with 13 bases in between. Germline CDR1 SGHRS, CDR2 YFSETQ. The CDR3 contains 14 residues. In DNA, the CDR3 is TGCGCCAGCAGTTTATGGGACATTAACACTGAAGCTTTCTTT. Amino acid sequence: CASSLWDINTEAFF.

The chain combines TRBV24-1 with TRBJ1-5; perhaps TRBD1 as D (5 bases). V dropped 5 bases and J dropped 7 bases, with 23 bases sitting between them. Germline V gives CDR1 KGHDR, CDR2 SFDVKD. This CDR3 is built from 17 residues. CDR3 residues: CATSVPSTGAPWQPQHF. The CDR3 DNA reads TGTGCCACCAGTGTCCCATCAACCGGGGCTCCTTGGCAGCCCCAGCATTTT.

The rearrangement links TRBV12-3 or TRBV12-4 to TRBJ1-6; 7 bases line up with TRBD1. The CDR3 consists of 15 residues. The V segment lost 4 bases and the J segment 7 bases; nucleotides outside the gene matches: 7. CDR3 nucleotides: TGTGCCAGCAGTTCAACTCAGGGGGGGAATTCACCCCTCCACTTT. Translation: CASSSTQGGNSPLHF.

This clonotype was seen a few times. This chain links TRBV20-1 with TRBJ2-3; 8 bases map to TRBD2. V lost 0 bases and J lost 2; bases outside the gene matches: 10. CDR3 size: 17 residues. Germline CDR1 reads DFQATT; CDR2 reads SNEGSKA (reference sequence). For the CDR3, the DNA is TGCAGTGCTAGAGACCCAGCGGGGGCTCCTCCCACAGATACGCAGTATTTT. Its translation: CSARDPAGAPPTDTQYF.

V and J are TRBV28 and TRBJ2-2; D is ambiguous. The CDR3 has 11 amino acids. Germline V CDR1 and CDR2: MDHEN, SYDVKM. Trimming left V 2 bases short and J 13 bases short, with 8 bases between. The DNA of the CDR3 is TGTGCCAGCAGTTTAAGGTGGGGGCTGTTTTTT. Translation: CASSLRWGLFF.

Worth noting for this clonotype: One end of the junction varies from germline; a read error may be responsible. The gene calls are TRBV10-3 and TRBJ2-7; D remains ambiguous. The germline V gene has CDR1 ENHRY and CDR2 SYGVKD. The CDR3 sequence is 14 residues long. The CDR3 bases are TGTGCCATCGCGAGCAGGTCGCTCTCCTGCGAGCAGTACTTC. Translation: CAIASRSLSCEQYF.

This clonotype came up a few times. The V call is TRBV5-1, the J call TRBJ2-2, with D perhaps TRBD1 (6 bases). Trimming took off 0 bases at V and 6 bases at J, with 6 bases between the two ends. Germline V gives CDR1 SGHRS, CDR2 YFSETQ. This CDR3 comprises 13 residues. CDR3 nucleotide sequence: TGCGCCAGCAGCTTGGACAGGGCCGGGGAGCTGTTTTTT. Its protein is CASSLDRAGELFF.

The chain is built from TRBV6-6 and TRBJ2-1; a weak D match, TRBD2 (5 bases). Looked up from germline, CDR1 is MNHNY and CDR2 is SVGAGI (reference sequence). Trimming removed 2 bases from V and 4 bases from J, with 18 bases in between. The length of the CDR3 is 17 residues. The CDR3: CASSYTAGGAGYNEQFF. CDR3 sequence (DNA): TGTGCCAGCAGTTACACCGCGGGCGGCGCTGGGTACAATGAGCAGTTCTTC.

This clonotype appeared a few times. V and J are TRBV10-3 and TRBJ2-5, with TRBD1 matching over 10 bases. CDR3 length: 16 residues. Germline lookup yields CDR1 ENHRY and CDR2 SYGVKD. With 3 bases clipped from V and 2 bases from J, the junction kept 6 bases outside the gene matches. CDR3: CAISERDRGRQETQYF. In nucleotides, the CDR3 is TGTGCCATCAGTGAACGGGACAGGGGACGGCAAGAGACCCAGTACTTC.

This clonotype was counted a few times. The J gene is TRBJ2-1, the V gene TRBV10-3; 7 nucleotides match TRBD2. V lost 3 bases and J lost 3; bases outside the gene matches: 5. CDR1 and CDR2 from the germline V gene are ENHRY and SYGVKD. This CDR3 contains 15 residues. The CDR3 DNA is TGTGCCATCAGTGATTTGGCGGGAGACTACAATGAGCAGTTCTTC. Its translation is CAISDLAGDYNEQFF.

The V gene is TRBV18, the J gene TRBJ1-5; unclear D gene. V shed 3 bases and J shed 6 bases, with 9 bases lying between them. Germline CDR1 is KGHSH and CDR2 is LQKENI. The CDR3 is made up of 13 amino acids. The CDR3 here is CASSPDRVQPQHF. In DNA form, the CDR3 reads TGTGCCAGCTCACCGGATAGGGTTCAGCCCCAGCATTTT.

The chain carries TRBV9 and TRBJ2-4; a possible D gene is TRBD2 (6 bases). Matching the DNA end better, TRBJ2-7 makes the J call doubtful. The CDR3 spans 14 residues. The V gene's germline CDR1 is SGDLS and CDR2 YYNGEE. The CDR3 nucleotides read TGTGCCAGCAGCGTAGCGGGTAGCGGCTACGAGCAGTACTTC. It is translated as CASSVAGSGYEQYF.